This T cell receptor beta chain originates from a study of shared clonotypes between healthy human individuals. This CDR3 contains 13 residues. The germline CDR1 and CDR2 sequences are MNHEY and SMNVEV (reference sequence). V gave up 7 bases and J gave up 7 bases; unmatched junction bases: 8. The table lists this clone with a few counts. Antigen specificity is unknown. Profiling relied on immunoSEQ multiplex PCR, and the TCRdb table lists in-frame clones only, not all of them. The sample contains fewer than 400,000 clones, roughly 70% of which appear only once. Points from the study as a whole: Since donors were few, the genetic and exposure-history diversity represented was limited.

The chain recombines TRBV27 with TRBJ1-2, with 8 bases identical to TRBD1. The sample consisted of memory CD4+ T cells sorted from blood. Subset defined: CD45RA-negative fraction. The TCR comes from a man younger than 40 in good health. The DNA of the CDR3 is TGTGCCAGCAAGCTGACAGGGGAGAGTGGCTACACCTTC. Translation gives CASKLTGESGYTF.